A single T cell receptor beta chain is shown here with its context. Antigen: not known. This sample was included in a study of siplizumab effects on memory and regulatory T cells. The germline gives CDR1 SEHNR, CDR2 FQNEAQ (reference sequence). The V gene end was trimmed by 5 bases and the J gene end by 3 bases; junction bases not matched to a gene: 8. The CDR3 is 15 residues long. Coculturing at 37°C lasted under 7 days for the mixed lymphocyte reaction cells. Study findings and constraints: With siplizumab, Treg-derived clones averaged approximately 66% of mappable alloreactive CD4+ clones, versus 26.9% in controls. Proliferating siplizumab-culture Treg suppressive function went unconfirmed.

Data came from immunoSEQ multiplex PCR; TCRdb stores just in-frame clones and leaves some out. The data hold 3,500 or so clones, with roughly 50% observed a single time. The source is a human donor in good health; the cells came from an allogeneic mixed lymphocyte reaction. V gene TRBV7-9 combines with J gene TRBJ2-3; TRBD1 matches at 7 bases. The specimen sequenced was CFSE-low (dividing) CD4+ T cells sorted from an allogeneic mixed lymphocyte reaction. The CDR3 nucleotides are TGTGCCAGCAGCCTTTCGGGACAGATAACAGATACGCAGTATTTT. It yields the protein CASSLSGQITDTQYF.